These 32 T cell receptor beta chains came from one sample sequenced in a study of cytomegalovirus exposure and HLA in healthy donors. PCR amplification relied on 60 Vbeta primers (plus 13 Jbeta primers). Libraries were prepared by immunoSEQ multiplex PCR; TCRdb keeps only in-frame clonotypes and omits some of them. This repertoire includes about 88,000 clones. The source material was PBMCs. Every receptor here comes from a girl between 10 and 17 years old in good health and CMV-seropositive.

The V call is TRBV29-1, the J call TRBJ2-1; the match to TRBD2 covers 14 bases. Germline loops: CDR1 SQVTM, CDR2 ANQGSEA. V lost 7 bases, J lost 8 bases, and 7 bases stayed unmatched. This CDR3 is 14 amino acids long. CDR3 sequence reads: CSGGTSGGWDEQFF. The CDR3 DNA is TGCAGCGGTGGGACTAGCGGGGGTTGGGATGAGCAGTTCTTC.

The rearrangement links TRBV28 to TRBJ1-6; D possibly corresponds to TRBD1 (6 bases). CDR3 length: 14 amino acids. The V gene lost 5 bases and the J gene lost 9 bases, with 14 bases spanning the gap. Germline lookup yields CDR1 MDHEN and CDR2 SYDVKM. The CDR3: CASSQGSIGSPLHF. In DNA, the CDR3 is TGTGCCAGCAGTCAGGGGAGCATTGGTTCACCCCTCCACTTT.

This chain uses TRBV5-4 with TRBJ2-5, with D perhaps matching TRBD2 (6 bases). CDR1 is SGHNT and CDR2 is YYREEE in the germline V gene (reference sequence). V dropped 4 bases and J dropped 0 bases, with 13 bases sitting between them. The CDR3 spans 15 residues. CDR3 DNA: TGTGCCAGCAGCGACCCTCTAGCGAACCAAGAGACCCAGTACTTC. Its protein product is CASSDPLANQETQYF.

The J gene is TRBJ1-6, the V gene TRBV4-3; weak D call: TRBD1 (5 bases). The CDR3 loop spans 16 amino acids. Trimming removed 1 base from V and 8 bases from J, with 15 bases in between. Germline CDR1 is LGHNA and CDR2 is YSLEER. CDR3 nucleotides: TGCGCCAGCAGCCAAGGGGGGGGAGGGGCGGATTCACCCCTCCACTTT. Its protein is CASSQGGGGADSPLHF.

The V call is TRBV2, the J call TRBJ1-5; 8 nucleotides align to TRBD1. Trimming took 1 base from V and 2 from J; bases not matched to a gene: 7. Germline assignment: CDR1 SNHLY and CDR2 FYNNEI. CDR3 size: 17 residues. As DNA, the CDR3 is TGTGCCAGCAGTGAAGGGGCAGGGGGCGCGGGCAATCAGCCCCAGCATTTT. It yields the protein CASSEGAGGAGNQPQHF.

This sequence joins TRBV19 and TRBJ1-5; D may be TRBD1 (5 bases). The V end lost 7 bases, the J end lost 5 bases, and 12 bases lay between the germline ends. The germline gives CDR1 LNHDA, CDR2 SQIVND (reference sequence). The CDR3 loop spans 13 amino acids. The CDR3 nucleotides are TGTGCCAGTATGTTGGGGGGGGATCAGCCCCAGCATTTT. It translates to CASMLGGDQPQHF. The full variable domain, with the rest looked up from reference TRBV19 and TRBJ1-5, is DGGITQSPKYLFRKEGQNVTLSCEQNLNHDAMYWYRQDPGQGLRLIYYSQIVNDFQKGDIAEGYSVSREKKESFPLTVTSAQKNPTAFYLCASMLGGDQPQHFGDGTRLSIL.

The chain carries TRBV13 and TRBJ2-1; D remains ambiguous. This CDR3 is built from 13 residues. V was shortened by 2 bases and J by 6 bases, with 8 bases between the two germline ends. Looked up from germline, CDR1 is PRHDT and CDR2 is FYEKMQ (reference sequence). The CDR3 sequence is CASSLQRVNEQFF. The CDR3 DNA reads as TGTGCCAGCAGCTTACAACGAGTCAATGAGCAGTTCTTC.

This chain links TRBV5-1 with TRBJ2-3, with a weak D call TRBD2 (5 bases). In germline, CDR1 is SGHRS, CDR2 YFSETQ. The germline V and J ends were trimmed by 0 bases and 4 bases, with 6 bases remaining between them. The CDR3 consists of 13 residues. The CDR3 sequence is CASSLAGADTQYF. The CDR3 nucleotides read TGCGCCAGCAGCTTGGCCGGGGCAGATACGCAGTATTTT.

With respect to this clone: Its ends do not fully match the called genes, so a read error is possible. V usage is TRBV18 and J usage is TRBJ1-5; D is possibly TRBD1 (5 bases). Germline V lookup: CDR1 KGHSH, CDR2 LQKENI. The CDR3 contains 16 residues. The CDR3 nucleotides read TGTGCCAGCGCACCGGCCGTGGGGCAGATGGATCAGCCCCAGCATTTT. It translates to CASAPAVGQMDQPQHF. Drawing the rest from reference TRBV18 and TRBJ1-5, the complete variable domain is NAGVMQNPRHLVRRRGQEARLRCSPMKGHSHVYWYRQLPEEGLKFMVYLQKENIIDESGMPKERFSAEFPKEGPSILRIQQVVRGDSAAYFCASAPAVGQMDQPQHFGDGTRLSIL.

This chain connects TRBV4-2 to TRBJ2-2; TRBD2 might be the D (6 bases). Trimming took 4 bases from V and 3 from J, leaving 15 bases between them. The CDR3 is made up of 16 amino acids. Germline loops: CDR1 LGHNA, CDR2 YNFKEQ. CDR3 in DNA: TGTGCCAGCAGCCCCACCGGGGGAGAGGACACCGGGGAGCTGTTTTTT. Protein product: CASSPTGGEDTGELFF.

The rearrangement uses TRBV5-4 and TRBJ2-7; 8 nucleotides line up with TRBD1. There are 13 residues in the CDR3. Unmatched junction bases numbered 7, after V lost 6 bases and J lost 5 bases. CDR1 and CDR2 from the germline V gene are SGHNT and YYREEE (reference sequence). Here the CDR3 DNA reads TGTGCCAGCACCGACAGGGGTATCGACGAGCAGTACTTC. This codes for CASTDRGIDEQYF. The full variable domain, its missing parts supplied by reference TRBV5-4 and TRBJ2-7, is ETGVTQSPTHLIKTRGQQVTLRCSSQSGHNTVSWYQQALGQGPQFIFQYYREEENGRGNFPPRFSGLQFPNYSSELNVNALELDDSALYLCASTDRGIDEQYFGPGTRLTVT.

The J gene is TRBJ1-5, the V gene TRBV19; tentatively, D is TRBD1 (6 bases). CDR1 is LNHDA, CDR2 SQIVND, per germline (reference sequence). The CDR3 length is 15 residues. V lost 3 bases and J lost 3, with 12 bases in between. Here the CDR3 DNA reads TGTGCCAGTAGTATGACAGGCGCCTTCAATCAGCCCCAGCATTTT. It specifies CASSMTGAFNQPQHF.

The chain employs TRBV30 and TRBJ2-7, with 8 bases fitting TRBD2. The germline CDR1 and CDR2 sequences are GTSNPN and SVGIG (reference sequence). V shed 3 bases and J 9 bases; nucleotides not matched to a gene: 10. The CDR3 length is 13 residues. The CDR3 DNA is TGTGCCTGGAGGGGGGAAACTAGCGGACCGCAGTACGTC. Amino acids: CAWRGETSGPQYV.

The gene calls are TRBV5-1 and TRBJ2-3; D gene unclear. Trimming pared 3 bases from V and 1 base from J, leaving 3 bases between. There are 12 residues in the CDR3. CDR1 and CDR2 from the germline V gene are SGHRS and YFSETQ. The CDR3 is CASSSGTDTQYF. The CDR3 nucleotides are TGCGCCAGCAGCTCAGGCACAGATACGCAGTATTTT.

The rearrangement links TRBV19 to TRBJ2-7; tentative D call: TRBD2 (6 bases). This CDR3 region has 12 residues. V lost 3 bases, J lost 5 bases, and 8 bases lay in between. Per the germline V gene, CDR1 is LNHDA and CDR2 is SQIVND (reference sequence). CDR3 coding DNA: TGTGCCAGTAGTATTGGAGGGAACGAGCAGTACTTC. As protein: CASSIGGNEQYF.

This chain uses TRBV6-6 with TRBJ2-1; the match to TRBD2 covers 8 bases. The CDR3 covers 15 residues. In germline, CDR1 is MNHNY, CDR2 SVGAGI (reference sequence). The J segment lost 8 bases and the V segment lost 2 bases, leaving 8 bases of the junction unmatched. Written as DNA, the CDR3 is TGTGCCAGCAGTTACCGGTCGGGGGGGCCCGATGAGCAGTTCTTC. Its protein is CASSYRSGGPDEQFF.

J is TRBJ1-6 and V is TRBV18; D perhaps matches TRBD1 (5 bases). From germline, CDR1 is KGHSH and CDR2 LQKENI. The CDR3 extends over 16 amino acids. Trimming removed 3 bases at V and 9 bases at J, with 18 bases between. Here the CDR3 DNA reads TGTGCCAGCTCACCTCCCCCCCTCGGCGGGGCTTCACCCCTCCACTTT. It translates to CASSPPPLGGASPLHF.

The genes are TRBV2 and TRBJ2-5; a weak D match, TRBD2 (5 bases). Trimming shortened V by 4 bases and J by 5 bases, and 14 bases separated the two germline ends. Germline V gene lookup returns CDR1 SNHLY and CDR2 FYNNEI. The CDR3 length is 14 residues. For the CDR3, the DNA is TGTGCCAGCAGTGGGGGAGACGGGGTGGAGACCCAGTACTTC. This codes for CASSGGDGVETQYF.

The chain links TRBV28 to TRBJ1-4, with 8 bases aligning to TRBD1. CDR1 is MDHEN, CDR2 SYDVKM, per germline. The ends lost 5 bases at V and 4 bases at J; junction bases unmatched: 12. The CDR3 extends over 17 amino acids. The CDR3 DNA reads TGTGCCAGCAGTGCACCGGGACAGGATTATGGTAATGAAAAACTGTTTTTT. Its translation is CASSAPGQDYGNEKLFF.

The chain employs TRBV9 and TRBJ2-1; 9 bases match TRBD1. The CDR3 length is 13 residues. Germline V gene sequence: CDR1 SGDLS, CDR2 YYNGEE. V lost 2 bases to trimming and J lost 9 bases; unmatched junction nucleotides: 3. The chain's CDR3 is CASSVGDRVEQFF. DNA for the CDR3: TGTGCCAGCAGCGTGGGGGACAGGGTTGAGCAGTTCTTC.

The chain joins TRBV18 to TRBJ2-5; D perhaps matches TRBD1 (6 bases). CDR1 and CDR2 from the germline V gene are KGHSH and LQKENI. V gave up 0 bases and J gave up 2 bases, with 10 bases separating them. The CDR3 has 15 residues. CDR3 nucleotide sequence: TGTGCCAGCTCACCACCCTGGGACAAGCAAGAGACCCAGTACTTC. It translates to CASSPPWDKQETQYF.

The chain is built from TRBV29-1 and TRBJ1-2; TRBD1 aligns across 8 bases. The CDR3 runs 14 residues. Germline trimming cut 6 bases from V and 1 base from J; bases unmatched to any gene: 7. CDR1 is SQVTM, CDR2 ANQGSEA, per germline. CDR3 nucleotide sequence: TGCAGCGTGGCGAGACAGGGGAATAACTATGGCTACACCTTC. Residues: CSVARQGNNYGYTF.

In DNA, the CDR3 is TGCGCCACTGGGGAAAGGGGTAGTCATGAGCAGTTCTTC. Its translation: CATGERGSHEQFF. This rearrangement joins TRBV4-3 to TRBJ2-1, with D tentatively TRBD1 (5 bases). This CDR3 has 13 residues. The V gene lost 10 bases and the J gene lost 8 bases, with 18 bases spanning the gap. Germline lookup yields CDR1 LGHNA and CDR2 YSLEER.

This chain uses TRBV4-2 with TRBJ1-5, with D maybe TRBD1 (5 bases). The CDR3 is made up of 15 amino acids. Between the trimmed V and J ends, which lost 4 bases and 0 bases, there was a span of 10 bases. From germline, CDR1 is LGHNA and CDR2 YNFKEQ. The CDR3 reads CASSRDYSSNQPQHF. The CDR3 coding sequence is TGTGCCAGCAGCCGGGACTATAGTAGCAATCAGCCCCAGCATTTT.

The chain joins TRBV9 to TRBJ2-2; TRBD2 aligns across 8 bases. The germline CDR1 and CDR2 sequences are SGDLS and YYNGEE. J lost 4 bases, V lost 4 bases, and 9 bases had no gene match. The CDR3 runs 16 residues. The DNA for the CDR3 is TGTGCCAGCAGCCCGCCGAGCGGGGGAATCACCGGGGAGCTGTTTTTT. This gives the protein CASSPPSGGITGELFF.

The chain has TRBV19 and TRBJ1-5; D is unclear. Germline V gene data show CDR1 as LNHDA and CDR2 as SQIVND (reference sequence). The CDR3 consists of 16 residues. V lost 3 bases and J 6 bases, leaving 18 bases between the germline ends. The CDR3: CASSITVGQAFQPQHF. The CDR3 DNA is TGTGCCAGTAGTATCACGGTTGGGCAGGCTTTTCAGCCCCAGCATTTT.

The chain recombines TRBV2 with TRBJ2-1, with D possibly being TRBD1 (6 bases). Germline V gene sequence: CDR1 SNHLY, CDR2 FYNNEI. CDR3 length: 15 residues. Trimming removed 6 bases from V and 2 bases from J, with 14 bases in between. CDR3 loop: CASRVQGSPYNEQFF. The CDR3 coding sequence is TGTGCCAGCAGGGTACAGGGATCTCCCTACAATGAGCAGTTCTTC.

This rearrangement joins TRBV5-6 to TRBJ2-2, with a tentative D call TRBD1 (5 bases). The CDR3 extends over 15 amino acids. Germline lookup yields CDR1 SGHDT and CDR2 YYEEEE. Trimming pared 0 bases from V and 2 bases from J, leaving 8 bases between. CDR3 in amino acids: CASSLGQLNTGELFF. The CDR3 coding sequence is TGTGCCAGCAGCTTGGGACAGTTAAACACCGGGGAGCTGTTTTTT.

The chain employs TRBV4-1 and TRBJ1-1, with D tentatively TRBD1 (5 bases). Between the trimmed V and J ends, which lost 1 base and 6 bases, there was a span of 12 bases. The CDR3 is 14 amino acids. Looked up from germline, CDR1 is MGHRA and CDR2 is YSYEKL. The CDR3 DNA reads as TGCGCCAGCAGCCAAGCGGGGGTGAGGTCTGAAGCTTTCTTT. Its translation: CASSQAGVRSEAFF.

J is TRBJ1-5 and V is TRBV28; TRBD1 matches 9 bases. J gave up 7 bases and V 2 bases, and 3 bases lay outside the gene matches. This CDR3 contains 14 residues. Germline CDR1 is MDHEN and CDR2 is SYDVKM. CDR3 sequence (DNA): TGTGCCAGCAGTTTACAGGGACAGGGCCAGCCCCAGCATTTT. As protein: CASSLQGQGQPQHF. Supplemented by reference TRBV28 and TRBJ1-5, the full variable domain reads DVKVTQSSRYLVKRTGEKVFLECVQDMDHENMFWYRQDPGLGLRLIYFSYDVKMKEKGDIPEGYSVSREKKERFSLILESASTNQTSMYLCASSLQGQGQPQHFGDGTRLSIL.

The V gene is TRBV5-4, the J gene TRBJ2-3, with no clear D. The CDR3 is made up of 16 amino acids. Trimming pared 0 bases from V and 4 bases from J, leaving 15 bases between. CDR1 is SGHNT and CDR2 is YYREEE in the germline V gene (reference sequence). Here the CDR3 DNA reads TGTGCCAGCAGCTTGGCTGCTCGGCTAGGAGCAGATACGCAGTATTTT. Protein: CASSLAARLGADTQYF.

The chain uses TRBV18 and TRBJ2-2, with TRBD1 identical over 7 bases. The CDR3 contains 18 residues. The ends lost 1 base at V and 6 bases at J; junction bases unmatched: 14. CDR1 and CDR2 (germline): KGHSH, LQKENI. Here the CDR3 DNA reads TGTGCCAGCTCACCACTGTCTACAACCCCGACAGGGCCCGGGGAGCTGTTTTTT. It yields the protein CASSPLSTTPTGPGELFF.